In this sample, the clone carrying this TCR beta chain turned up a few times. This specimen comes from a study of T cells after yellow fever vaccination. In the study overall: Any fraction with a low cell number was prepared using SMART-Seq v4 Ultra Low Input.

The CDR3 has 14 amino acids. The germline gives CDR1 DFQATT, CDR2 SNEGSKA (reference sequence). Trimming shortened V by 2 bases and J by 6 bases, and 13 bases separated the two germline ends. The 5'RACE template-switching step produced TCR cDNA and added a universal primer site and UMIs. MiXCR was run by TCRdb on the 5' RACE reads, yielding one entry per CDR3 protein. The table lists 400,000 or so distinct CDR3 sequences, under 14% of them singletons. The rearrangement uses TRBV20-1 and TRBJ1-4; D is unclear. Specimen: PBMCs, collected on the day of the first yellow fever vaccination. The clonotype was recovered from a man between 18 and 29 years old who received the YFV17D yellow fever vaccine. The CDR3: CSARIPGRDEKLFF. CDR3 nucleotide sequence: TGCAGTGCTAGAATCCCGGGAAGGGATGAAAAACTGTTTTTT.